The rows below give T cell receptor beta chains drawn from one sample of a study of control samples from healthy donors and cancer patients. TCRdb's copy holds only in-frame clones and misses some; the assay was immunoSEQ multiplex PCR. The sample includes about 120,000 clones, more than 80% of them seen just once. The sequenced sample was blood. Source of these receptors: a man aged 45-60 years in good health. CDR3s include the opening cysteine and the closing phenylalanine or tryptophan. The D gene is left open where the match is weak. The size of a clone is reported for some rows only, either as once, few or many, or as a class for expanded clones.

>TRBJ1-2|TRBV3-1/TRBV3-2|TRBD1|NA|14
TGTGCCAGCAGTCACGAGGACAGGGAGGCTGGCTACACCTTC
CASSHEDREAGYTF
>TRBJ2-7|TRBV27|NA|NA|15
TGTGCCAGCAGTTTCCTCCCGGGGCACACCTACGAGCAGTACTTC
CASSFLPGHTYEQYF
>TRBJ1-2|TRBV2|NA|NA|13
TGTGCCAGCTCACGAGTCGGACAGAGTGGCTACACCTTC
CASSRVGQSGYTF
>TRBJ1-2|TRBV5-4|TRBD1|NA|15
TGTGCCAGCAGCCCCCCGGGACAGGGCAACTATGGCTACACCTTC
CASSPPGQGNYGYTF
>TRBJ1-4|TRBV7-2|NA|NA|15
TGTGCCAGCAGCTTAAGGGAGGTTTCTAATGAAAAACTGTTTTTT
CASSLREVSNEKLFF
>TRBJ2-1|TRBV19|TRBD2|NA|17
TGTGCCAGTAGTATAGACGAAGGACTAGCGGGCAATAATGAGCAGTTCTTC
CASSIDEGLAGNNEQFF
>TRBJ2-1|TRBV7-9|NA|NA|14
TGTGCCAGCAGCACACCGGGACTCTACAATGAGCAGTTCTTC
CASSTPGLYNEQFF
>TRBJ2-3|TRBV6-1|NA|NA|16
TGTGCCAGCAGTGAAGCGGTGTTATCTGGGACAGATACGCAGTATTTT
CASSEAVLSGTDTQYF
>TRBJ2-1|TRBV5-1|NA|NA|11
TGCGCCAGCAGCTTCGGGAATGAGCAGTTCTTC
CASSFGNEQFF
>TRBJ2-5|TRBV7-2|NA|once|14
TGTGCCAGCAGCTTTATAGTCGGGTCGGAGACCCAGTACTTC
CASSFIVGSETQYF
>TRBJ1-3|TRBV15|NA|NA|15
TGTGCCACCAGCAGAGATAAACTCTCTGGAAACACCATATATTTT
CATSRDKLSGNTIYF
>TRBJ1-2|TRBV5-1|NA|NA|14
TGCGCCAGCAGCTTGTCTGGGGAGAACTATGGCTACACCTTC
CASSLSGENYGYTF
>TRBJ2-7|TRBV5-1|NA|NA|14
TGCGCCAGCAGCTTACAGGGTAATCGGGACGAGCAGTACTTC
CASSLQGNRDEQYF
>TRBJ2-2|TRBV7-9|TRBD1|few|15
TGTGCCAGCAGCCGTGGGGACAGCTACACCGGGGAGCTGTTTTTT
CASSRGDSYTGELFF
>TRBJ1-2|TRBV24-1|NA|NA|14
TGTGCCACCAGTGATTTGGACAGGAACTATGGCTACACCTTC
CATSDLDRNYGYTF
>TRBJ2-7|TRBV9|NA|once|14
TGTGCCAGCAGCGTAGAAGCGGATCCCTACGAGCAGTACTTC
CASSVEADPYEQYF
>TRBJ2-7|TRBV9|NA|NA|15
TGTGCCAGCAGCGCCCGCTCCGGGTCTACCTACGAGCAGTACTTC
CASSARSGSTYEQYF
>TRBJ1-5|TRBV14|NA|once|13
TGTGCCAGCAGCCAAGATATCAATCAGCCCCAGCATTTT
CASSQDINQPQHF
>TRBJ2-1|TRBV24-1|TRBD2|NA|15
TGTGCCACCAGTGATTCGGGGGGGCGGCGTAATGAGCAGTTCTTC
CATSDSGGRRNEQFF
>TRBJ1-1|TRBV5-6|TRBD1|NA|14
TGTGCCAGCAGCCACGGACAGGGGGGGGGTGAAGCTTTCTTT
CASSHGQGGGEAFF
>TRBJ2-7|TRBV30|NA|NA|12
TGTGCCTTAGGGGCAGATACGCTCGAGCAGTACTTC
CALGADTLEQYF
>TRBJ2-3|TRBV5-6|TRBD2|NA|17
TGTGCCAGCGGGACTAGCGGGGGGGTCATTAGCACAGATACGCAGTATTTT
CASGTSGGVISTDTQYF
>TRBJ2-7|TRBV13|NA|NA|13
TGTGCCAGCAGCTTAAGAGGGAGGAACGAGCAGTACTTC
CASSLRGRNEQYF
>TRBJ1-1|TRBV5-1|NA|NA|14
TGCGCCAGCAGCGGGCGGGGGCCCGACACTGAAGCTTTCTTT
CASSGRGPDTEAFF
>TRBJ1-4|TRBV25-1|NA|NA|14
TGTGCCAGCAGTACGGGACTGGTTAATGAAAAACTGTTTTTT
CASSTGLVNEKLFF
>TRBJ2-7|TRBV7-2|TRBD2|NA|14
TGTGCCAGCAGCTTGGGACTAGCGAACTACGAGCAGTACTTC
CASSLGLANYEQYF
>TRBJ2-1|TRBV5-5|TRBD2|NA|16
TGTGCCAGCAGCTTGGGACTAGCGAGCTCCTACAATGAGCAGTTCTTC
CASSLGLASSYNEQFF
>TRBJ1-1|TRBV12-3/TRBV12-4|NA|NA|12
TGTGCCAGCACCATCCTGTCCGCTGAAGCTTTCTTT
CASTILSAEAFF